This is a list of T cell receptor beta chains from one sample in a study of tumor and adjacent non-tumor tissue in lung cancer. TCRdb analysed the multiplex PCR reads with MiXCR anew, one entry per CDR3 protein. The sample carries 80,000 or so distinct CDR3 sequences, more than 80% recorded once. Sequencing was carried out using distant non-tumor lung tissue. These TCRs come from a man in his fifties or sixties with non-small cell lung cancer. CDR3s leave out the opening cysteine and the closing phenylalanine or tryptophan. Where a row states a size, it is once, few, many or the class of an expanded clone; other rows omit it.

v_call | clone_size | cdr3_aa
TRBV5-5 | NA | ASSLEGASTYTQY
TRBV6-5 | NA | ASTYDTTEAF
TRBV11-2 | NA | ASSSTMGAPKEIQY
TRBV7-9 | NA | ASSHTLARGSNEQF
TRBV20-1 | NA | SDRGRQGRSYNEQF
TRBV7-9 | NA | ASTLGIQGEGETQY
TRBV12-3/TRBV12-4 | NA | VSNKGSNTESF
TRBV6-5 | NA | ASGNGVTRYKQY
TRBV19 | NA | ASRGNRGTEAF
TRBV20-1 | medium-sized | SARDGGSGGNTIY
TRBV11-2 | NA | ASSLRGDNSSPLH
TRBV20-1 | once | SVRVSGGWADTQY
TRBV11-2 | NA | AISQDGQGYNEQF
TRBV11-3 | NA | ACSYVQTYEQY
TRBV5-6 | NA | ARSLWGQGAGQPQH
TRBV5-4 | NA | ASSATGVRVETF
TRBV20-1 | many | SARQRQGADSPLH
TRBV4-1 | NA | ASSRDRGHRGRGEQF
TRBV29-1 | many | SAKGLAGDWDEQF
TRBV5-4 | NA | ASSMSLGVVGEQY
TRBV29-1 | NA | SLVTRAGGTHEQY
TRBV10-3 | NA | AISDEGNYGYI
TRBV11-2 | NA | ASSEVSWELF
TRBV5-4 | many | ASSLQGHDNQPQH
TRBV11-3 | NA | ASCLVTGGYYEQY
TRBV29-1 | NA | SVEVRRESGYI
TRBV29-1 | NA | RAQEGESEAL
TRBV20-1 | NA | SVREHRGLGQPQH
TRBV28 | NA | ASSFPQGHEKLF
TRBV4-2 | once | DSSQDPDGGITRPQH
TRBV20-1 | NA | SGDSLNEKLF
TRBV5-4 | NA | ASSLKGLETQY
TRBV4-3 | NA | ASSPRPGGGGTGELF
TRBV12-3/TRBV12-4 | NA | ASRGSLEGVPYCQRY
TRBV2 | NA | ASSVQTGASYEQY
TRBV6-5 | few | ASSERHSYNEQF
TRBV11-2 | NA | ASSLVPKNMPSGANVLT
TRBV11-2 | NA | ASSSTMGGPKETQF
TRBV6-2/TRBV6-3 | NA | VSSLPGNEQF
TRBV11-2 | NA | ASNLTGRVTEAF
TRBV7-8 | NA | ASNFDAEAF
TRBV20-1 | NA | SARVEETYVQY
TRBV6-2/TRBV6-3 | once | ASSYSMAGDTLNIQY